The sequence of this TCR beta chain was determined in a study of brain metastases from non-small cell lung cancer. Data came from immunoSEQ multiplex PCR; TCRdb stores just in-frame clones and leaves some out. Of over a thousand clones in the sample, roughly 88% were seen once. The germline CDR1 and CDR2 sequences are SNHLY and FYNNEI. The CDR3 extends over 14 amino acids. V shed 6 bases and J shed 0 bases, with 11 bases lying between them. Whole-study findings and limits: Brain metastases had lower T-cell infiltration than primary tumors. TCR repertoires overlapped largely between brain metastases and matched primaries. In about 64% of brain metastases, T-cell clones were expanded compared with matched primary tumors.

Remarks on this clone: No antigen is known for it.

The chain has TRBV2 and TRBJ1-1; D remains ambiguous. Material: tissue from a brain metastasis. The clonotype was recovered from a donor aged 40 or older with non-small cell lung cancer. The CDR3 loop is CASRIDIMNTEAFF. The CDR3 nucleotides read TGTGCCAGCAGGATTGACATAATGAACACTGAAGCTTTCTTT. The entire variable domain, with the rest obtained from reference TRBV2 and TRBJ1-1, is as follows: EPEVTQTPSHQVTQMGQEVILRCVPISNHLYFYWYRQILGQKVEFLVSFYNNEISEKSEIFDDQFSVERPDGSNFTLKIRSTKLEDSAMYFCASRIDIMNTEAFFGQGTRLTVV.